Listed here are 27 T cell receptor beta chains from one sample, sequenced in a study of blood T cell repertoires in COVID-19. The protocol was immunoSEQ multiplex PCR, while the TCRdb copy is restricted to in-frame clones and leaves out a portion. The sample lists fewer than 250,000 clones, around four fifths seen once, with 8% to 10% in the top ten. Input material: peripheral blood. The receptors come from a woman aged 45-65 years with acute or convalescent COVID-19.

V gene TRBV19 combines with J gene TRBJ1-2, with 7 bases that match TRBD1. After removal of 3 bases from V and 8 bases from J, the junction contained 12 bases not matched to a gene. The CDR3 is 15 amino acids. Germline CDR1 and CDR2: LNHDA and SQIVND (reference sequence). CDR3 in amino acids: CASSIERGTAYGYTF. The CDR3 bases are TGTGCCAGTAGTATCGAGAGAGGGACAGCTTACGGCTACACCTTC.

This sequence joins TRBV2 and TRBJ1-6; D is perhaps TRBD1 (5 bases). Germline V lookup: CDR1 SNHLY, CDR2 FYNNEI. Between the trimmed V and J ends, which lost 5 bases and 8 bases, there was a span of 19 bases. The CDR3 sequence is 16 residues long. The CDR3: CASSFALAGTDSPLHF. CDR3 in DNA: TGTGCCAGCAGTTTCGCTCTGGCGGGGACGGATTCACCCCTCCACTTT. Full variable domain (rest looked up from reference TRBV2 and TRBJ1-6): EPEVTQTPSHQVTQMGQEVILRCVPISNHLYFYWYRQILGQKVEFLVSFYNNEISEKSEIFDDQFSVERPDGSNFTLKIRSTKLEDSAMYFCASSFALAGTDSPLHFGNGTRLTVT.

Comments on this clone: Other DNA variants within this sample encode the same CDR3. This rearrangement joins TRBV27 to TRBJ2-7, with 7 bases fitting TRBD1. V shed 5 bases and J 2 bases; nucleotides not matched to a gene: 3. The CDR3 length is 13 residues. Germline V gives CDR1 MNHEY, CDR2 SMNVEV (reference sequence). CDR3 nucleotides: TGTGCCAGCAGTAGACAGGGTCCCTACGAGCAGTACTTC. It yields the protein CASSRQGPYEQYF.

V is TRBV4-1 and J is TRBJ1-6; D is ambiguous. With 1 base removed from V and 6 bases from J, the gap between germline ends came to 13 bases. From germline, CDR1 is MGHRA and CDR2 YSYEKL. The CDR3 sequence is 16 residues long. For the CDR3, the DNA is TGCGCCAGCAGCCAAGGGGAGAGAGGGATTAATTCACCCCTCCACTTT. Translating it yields CASSQGERGINSPLHF.

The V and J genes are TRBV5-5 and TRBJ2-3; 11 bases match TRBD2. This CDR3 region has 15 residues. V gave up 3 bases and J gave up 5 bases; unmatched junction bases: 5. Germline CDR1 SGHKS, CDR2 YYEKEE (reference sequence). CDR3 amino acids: CASSWGTSGGDTQYF. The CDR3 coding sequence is TGTGCCAGCAGCTGGGGGACTAGCGGAGGAGATACGCAGTATTTT.

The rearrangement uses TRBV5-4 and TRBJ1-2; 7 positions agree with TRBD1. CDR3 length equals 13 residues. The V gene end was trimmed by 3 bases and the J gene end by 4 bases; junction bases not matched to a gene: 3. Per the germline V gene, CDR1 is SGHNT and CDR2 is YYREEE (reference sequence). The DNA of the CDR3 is TGTGCCAGCAGCTCAGACAGGGCCTATGGCTACACCTTC. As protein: CASSSDRAYGYTF.

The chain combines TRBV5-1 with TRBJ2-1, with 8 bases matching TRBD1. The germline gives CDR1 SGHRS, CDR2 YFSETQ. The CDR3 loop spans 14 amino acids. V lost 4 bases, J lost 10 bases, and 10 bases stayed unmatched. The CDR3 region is CASSLLQGVEEQFF. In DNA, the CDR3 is TGCGCCAGCAGCCTACTACAGGGGGTTGAGGAGCAGTTCTTC.

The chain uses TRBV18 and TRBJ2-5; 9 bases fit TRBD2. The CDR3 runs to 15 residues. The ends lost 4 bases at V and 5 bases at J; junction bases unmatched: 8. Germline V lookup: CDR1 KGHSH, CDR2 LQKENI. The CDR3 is CASSRLLAGMETQYF. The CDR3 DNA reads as TGTGCCAGCTCACGACTCCTAGCGGGGATGGAGACCCAGTACTTC.

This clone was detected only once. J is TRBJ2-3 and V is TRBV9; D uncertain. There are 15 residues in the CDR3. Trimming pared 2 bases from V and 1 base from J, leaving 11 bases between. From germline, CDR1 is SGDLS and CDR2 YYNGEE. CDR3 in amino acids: CASSVGVLRTDTQYF. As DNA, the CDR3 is TGTGCCAGCAGCGTTGGAGTCCTCCGCACAGATACGCAGTATTTT.

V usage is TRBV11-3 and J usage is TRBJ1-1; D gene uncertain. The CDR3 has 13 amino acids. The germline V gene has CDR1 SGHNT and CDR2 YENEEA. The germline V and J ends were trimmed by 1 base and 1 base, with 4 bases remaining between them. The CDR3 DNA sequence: TGTGCCAGCAGCTTAGGGAGGAACACTGAAGCTTTCTTT. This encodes CASSLGRNTEAFF.

The CDR3 nucleotides are TGTGCCAGCACCCGGAACACTGAAGCTTTCTTT. This encodes CASTRNTEAFF. The chain is built from TRBV6-6 and TRBJ1-1; unclear D gene. Trimming removed 7 bases from V and 1 base from J, with 4 bases in between. Germline assignment: CDR1 MNHNY and CDR2 SVGAGI (reference sequence). This CDR3 is built from 11 residues.

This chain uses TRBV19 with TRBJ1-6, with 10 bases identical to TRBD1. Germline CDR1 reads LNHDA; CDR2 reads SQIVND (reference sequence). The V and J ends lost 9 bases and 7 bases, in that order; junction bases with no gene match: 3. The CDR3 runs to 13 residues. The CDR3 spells CASLDRGNSPLHF. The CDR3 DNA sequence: TGTGCCAGCTTGGACAGGGGGAATTCACCCCTCCACTTT.

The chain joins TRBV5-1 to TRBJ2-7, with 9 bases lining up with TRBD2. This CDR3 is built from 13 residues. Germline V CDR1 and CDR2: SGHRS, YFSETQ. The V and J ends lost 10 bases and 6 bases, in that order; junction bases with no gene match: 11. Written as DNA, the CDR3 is TGCGCCTCACGATTCGGCGGGAGGGTCGAGCAGTACTTC. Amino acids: CASRFGGRVEQYF.

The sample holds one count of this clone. The CDR3: CASSLDRGGDGNTIYF. As DNA, the CDR3 is TGTGCCAGCAGCTTGGACCGGGGGGGAGATGGAAACACCATATATTTT. V usage is TRBV11-2 and J usage is TRBJ1-3; the D gene is possibly TRBD1 (5 bases). Germline values: CDR1 SGHAT, CDR2 FQNNGV. This CDR3 comprises 16 residues. Deletions cut 3 bases from V and 3 bases from J, with 15 bases between.

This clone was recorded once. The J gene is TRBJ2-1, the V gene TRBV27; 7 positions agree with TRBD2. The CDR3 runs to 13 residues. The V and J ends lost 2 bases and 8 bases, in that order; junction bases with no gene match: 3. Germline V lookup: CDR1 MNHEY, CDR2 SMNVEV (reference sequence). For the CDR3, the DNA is TGTGCCAGCAGTTTAAAAGCGGGATATGAGCAGTTCTTC. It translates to CASSLKAGYEQFF.

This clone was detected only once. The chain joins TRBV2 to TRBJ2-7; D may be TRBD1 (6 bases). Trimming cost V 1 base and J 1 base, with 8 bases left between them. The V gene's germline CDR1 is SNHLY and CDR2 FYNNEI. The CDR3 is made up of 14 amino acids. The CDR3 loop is CASSEEGGSYEQYF. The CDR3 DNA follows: TGTGCCAGCAGTGAAGAAGGGGGTTCCTACGAGCAGTACTTC.

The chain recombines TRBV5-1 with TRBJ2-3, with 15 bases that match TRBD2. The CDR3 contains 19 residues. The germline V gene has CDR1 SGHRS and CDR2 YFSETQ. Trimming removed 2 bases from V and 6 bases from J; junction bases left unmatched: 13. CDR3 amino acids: CASSFLGLAGGPAGDTQYF. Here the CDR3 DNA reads TGCGCCAGCAGCTTCCTGGGACTAGCGGGAGGCCCAGCTGGGGATACGCAGTATTTT.

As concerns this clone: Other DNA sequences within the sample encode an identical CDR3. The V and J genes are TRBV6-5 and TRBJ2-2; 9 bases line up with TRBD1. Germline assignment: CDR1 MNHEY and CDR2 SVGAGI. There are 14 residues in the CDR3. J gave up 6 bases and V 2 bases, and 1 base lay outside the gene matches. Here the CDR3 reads CASSYRTGAGELFF. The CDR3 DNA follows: TGTGCCAGCAGTTACCGGACAGGGGCCGGGGAGCTGTTTTTT.

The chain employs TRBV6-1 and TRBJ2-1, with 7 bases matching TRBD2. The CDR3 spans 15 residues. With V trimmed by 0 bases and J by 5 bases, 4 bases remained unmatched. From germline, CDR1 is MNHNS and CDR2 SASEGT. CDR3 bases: TGTGCCAGCAGTGAAGCACCCGGGACTAACAATGAGCAGTTCTTC. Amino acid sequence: CASSEAPGTNNEQFF.

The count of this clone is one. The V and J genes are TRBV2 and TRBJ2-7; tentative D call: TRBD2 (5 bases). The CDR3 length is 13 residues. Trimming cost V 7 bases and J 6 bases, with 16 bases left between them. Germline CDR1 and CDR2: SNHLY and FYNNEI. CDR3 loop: CASKRDSLSEQYF. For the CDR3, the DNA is TGTGCCAGCAAGAGGGATTCCTTATCCGAGCAGTACTTC.

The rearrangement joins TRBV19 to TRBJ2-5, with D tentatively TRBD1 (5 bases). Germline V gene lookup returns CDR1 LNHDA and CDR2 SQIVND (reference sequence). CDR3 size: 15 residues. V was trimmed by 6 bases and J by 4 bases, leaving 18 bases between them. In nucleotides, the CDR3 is TGTGCCAGTAGCGCGAGAGGCGAAGGGGTAGAGACCCAGTACTTC. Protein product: CASSARGEGVETQYF. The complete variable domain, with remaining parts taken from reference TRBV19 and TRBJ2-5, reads DGGITQSPKYLFRKEGQNVTLSCEQNLNHDAMYWYRQDPGQGLRLIYYSQIVNDFQKGDIAEGYSVSREKKESFPLTVTSAQKNPTAFYLCASSARGEGVETQYFGPGTRLLVL.

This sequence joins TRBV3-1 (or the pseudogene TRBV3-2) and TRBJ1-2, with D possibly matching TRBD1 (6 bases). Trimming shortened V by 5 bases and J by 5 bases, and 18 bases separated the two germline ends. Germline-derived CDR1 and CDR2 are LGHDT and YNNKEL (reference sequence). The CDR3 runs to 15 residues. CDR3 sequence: CASSSGQPGGYGYTF. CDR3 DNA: TGTGCCAGCAGCTCCGGACAGCCCGGCGGGTATGGCTACACCTTC.

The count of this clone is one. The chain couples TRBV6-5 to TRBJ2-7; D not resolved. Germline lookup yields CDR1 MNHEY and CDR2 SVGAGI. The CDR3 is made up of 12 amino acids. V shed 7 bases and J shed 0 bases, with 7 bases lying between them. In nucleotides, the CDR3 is TGTGCCAGCATTGCTAGCTCCTACGAGCAGTACTTC. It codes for CASIASSYEQYF.

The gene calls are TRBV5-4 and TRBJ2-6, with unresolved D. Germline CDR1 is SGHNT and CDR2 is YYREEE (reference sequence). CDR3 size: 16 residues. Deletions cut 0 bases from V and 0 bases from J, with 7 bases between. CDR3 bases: TGTGCCAGCAGCTTGGGACTGGACTCTGGGGCCAACGTCCTGACTTTC. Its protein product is CASSLGLDSGANVLTF. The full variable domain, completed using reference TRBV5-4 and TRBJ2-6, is ETGVTQSPTHLIKTRGQQVTLRCSSQSGHNTVSWYQQALGQGPQFIFQYYREEENGRGNFPPRFSGLQFPNYSSELNVNALELDDSALYLCASSLGLDSGANVLTFGAGSRLTVL.

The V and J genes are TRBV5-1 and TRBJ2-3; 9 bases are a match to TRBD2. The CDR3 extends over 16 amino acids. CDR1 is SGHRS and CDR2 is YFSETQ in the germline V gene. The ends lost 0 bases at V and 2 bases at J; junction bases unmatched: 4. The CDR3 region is CASSLVLAGNTDTQYF. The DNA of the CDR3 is TGCGCCAGCAGCTTGGTCCTAGCGGGAAACACAGATACGCAGTATTTT.

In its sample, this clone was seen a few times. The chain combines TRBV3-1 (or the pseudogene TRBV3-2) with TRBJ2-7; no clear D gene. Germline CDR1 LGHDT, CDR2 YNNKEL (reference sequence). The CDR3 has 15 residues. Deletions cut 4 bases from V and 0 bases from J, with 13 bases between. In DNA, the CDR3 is TGTGCCAGCAGCCCCACCAGCGTCAGCTCCTACGAGCAGTACTTC. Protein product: CASSPTSVSSYEQYF.

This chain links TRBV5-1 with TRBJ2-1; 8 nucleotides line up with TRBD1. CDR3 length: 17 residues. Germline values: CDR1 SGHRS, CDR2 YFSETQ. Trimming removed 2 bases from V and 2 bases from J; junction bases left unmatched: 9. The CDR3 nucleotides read TGCGCCAGCAGCTTTGGGGCGGTGGACAGGGCCTACAATGAGCAGTTCTTC. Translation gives CASSFGAVDRAYNEQFF.